This T cell receptor (beta chain) was recorded in a study of metastatic and nonmetastatic thyroid tumors. About the research overall: Comparison of repertoires was carried out across blood and tumor or nodule tissue from malignant and benign thyroid patients.

In this sample, this clone turned up many times. TCRdb re-called clones from the PCR reads using MiXCR. Of about 21,000 clones in the sample, about 30% were seen once. Patients underwent thyroid surgery, and none had received any treatment before it. Germline values: CDR1 SGHAT, CDR2 FQNNGV. The CDR3 runs 15 residues. The trim removed 1 base at V and 8 bases at J, leaving 4 bases unmatched. The chain links TRBV11-2 to TRBJ2-4, with 11 nucleotides matching TRBD2. The TCR comes from a female donor with papillary thyroid cancer or a benign thyroid nodule (not recorded which). Some clones in this sample may be carry-over from other donors' samples. The sequenced sample was blood. CDR3 coding DNA: TGTGCCAGCAGCTTAGTTACTAGCGGGAGAGACATTCAGTACTTC. This codes for CASSLVTSGRDIQYF. Based on the CDR3 plus reference TRBV11-2 and TRBJ2-4, the full variable domain is EAGVAQSPRYKIIEKRQSVAFWCNPISGHATLYWYQQILGQGPKLLIQFQNNGVVDDSQLPKDRFSAERLKGVDSTLKIQPAKLEDSAVYLCASSLVTSGRDIQYFGAGTRLSVL.